The 14 T cell receptor beta chains below come from one sample, sequenced in a study of blood T cell repertoires in COVID-19. Method: immunoSEQ multiplex PCR; TCRdb's copy keeps in-frame clones and lacks some. The sample has approximately 210,000 clones, roughly four fifths seen once. The material sequenced was peripheral blood. Receptors were obtained from a woman in her thirties or forties with acute or convalescent COVID-19.

In this sample, this clone turned up a few times. This chain uses TRBV7-2 with TRBJ2-7, with TRBD2 identical over 13 bases. The CDR3 has 17 amino acids. The J segment lost 0 bases and the V segment lost 5 bases, leaving 7 bases of the junction unmatched. In germline, CDR1 is SGHTA, CDR2 FQGNSA. The CDR3 coding sequence is TGTGCCAGCAGCCAAGGGACTAGCGGGATCCCCTCCTACGAGCAGTACTTC. It codes for CASSQGTSGIPSYEQYF.

The rearrangement uses TRBV2 and TRBJ1-1; D remains unclear. There are 15 residues in the CDR3. Trimming stripped 5 bases from V and 2 bases from J, with 15 bases between. Looked up from germline, CDR1 is SNHLY and CDR2 is FYNNEI. For the CDR3, the DNA is TGTGCCAGCAGTAAAAAGGCAGGCGATAACACTGAAGCTTTCTTT. Translated, it gives CASSKKAGDNTEAFF.

The V call is TRBV6-5, the J call TRBJ1-2, with D perhaps TRBD1 (5 bases). The CDR3 extends over 14 amino acids. Germline loops: CDR1 MNHEY, CDR2 SVGAGI. The V end lost 2 bases, the J end lost 4 bases, and 11 bases lay between the germline ends. The DNA for the CDR3 is TGTGCCAGCAGTTACGATTCCCAGGGCTATGGCTACACCTTC. It yields the protein CASSYDSQGYGYTF.

The V and J genes are TRBV6-5 and TRBJ2-7, with TRBD1 as a possible D gene (6 bases). Germline V gene lookup returns CDR1 MNHEY and CDR2 SVGAGI. The length of the CDR3 is 12 residues. Trimming left V 5 bases short and J 6 bases short, with 11 bases between. The CDR3 DNA sequence: TGTGCCAGCAGTACAACAGGGTCCGAGCAGTACTTC. As protein: CASSTTGSEQYF.

The rearrangement uses TRBV6-2 or TRBV6-3 and TRBJ2-1, with 11 bases lining up with TRBD2. Germline trimming cut 3 bases from V and 5 bases from J; bases unmatched to any gene: 9. Germline lookup yields CDR1 MNHEY and CDR2 SVGEGT. The CDR3 consists of 17 residues. Here the CDR3 DNA reads TGTGCCAGCAGTTATACAGTACTAGCGGGAGCGGACAATGAGCAGTTCTTC. Translated, it gives CASSYTVLAGADNEQFF.

This chain links TRBV4-1 with TRBJ1-1; D remains ambiguous. V was cut by 4 bases and J by 6 bases, with 6 bases left in between. The CDR3 has 11 residues. CDR1 and CDR2 from the germline V gene are MGHRA and YSYEKL. Here the CDR3 DNA reads TGCGCCAGCAGCCCCGGGTCTGAAGCTTTCTTT. It translates to CASSPGSEAFF.

CDR3: CSASRVTQYF. CDR3 coding DNA: TGCAGTGCTAGCAGGGTGACCCAGTACTTC. This chain uses TRBV20-1 with TRBJ2-5, with D maybe TRBD1 (5 bases). CDR3 size: 10 residues. Germline CDR1 DFQATT, CDR2 SNEGSKA (reference sequence). Trimming left V 3 bases short and J 7 bases short, with 6 bases between.

The V gene is TRBV7-9, the J gene TRBJ2-3; tentative D call: TRBD1 (6 bases). Trimming stripped 5 bases from V and 2 bases from J, with 26 bases between. The CDR3 totals 19 residues. Per germline, CDR1 SEHNR and CDR2 FQNEAQ (reference sequence). This CDR3 is CASSPPGRTERTLTDTQYF. CDR3 sequence (DNA): TGTGCCAGCAGCCCCCCGGGAAGGACAGAGCGTACTCTCACAGATACGCAGTATTTT.

The V call is TRBV6-1, the J call TRBJ1-1; the D is unclear. The ends were cut back, 4 bases at V and 3 bases at J, with 9 bases in the middle. Germline V gene data show CDR1 as MNHNS and CDR2 as SASEGT. The CDR3 has 13 amino acids. CDR3 DNA: TGTGCCAGCAGTGCAGCTCGCGACACTGAAGCTTTCTTT. Its translation: CASSAARDTEAFF.

The V and J genes are TRBV14 and TRBJ1-3, with D perhaps matching TRBD1 (5 bases). Trimming shortened V by 1 base and J by 3 bases, and 13 bases separated the two germline ends. Germline V gene lookup returns CDR1 SGHDN and CDR2 FVKESK. The CDR3 runs 16 residues. Here the CDR3 DNA reads TGTGCCAGCAGCCAAGTATCCAGGGTTAATGGAAACACCATATATTTT. Translated: CASSQVSRVNGNTIYF.

V and J are TRBV19 and TRBJ2-3; TRBD2 agrees at 7 bases. Germline-derived CDR1 and CDR2 are LNHDA and SQIVND (reference sequence). The CDR3 loop spans 15 amino acids. V trimming: 3 bases; J trimming: 2 bases; junction bases outside the gene matches: 5. This CDR3 reads CASSMKGLPTDTQYF. The CDR3 DNA follows: TGTGCCAGTAGTATGAAGGGACTACCCACAGATACGCAGTATTTT.

The chain couples TRBV12-3 or TRBV12-4 to TRBJ1-2, with D maybe TRBD1 (5 bases). V was cut by 7 bases and J by 6 bases, with 15 bases left in between. This CDR3 is built from 13 residues. CDR3 sequence (DNA): TGTGCCAGCAACTTCGGCAGGGCGGATGGCTACACCTTC. This gives the protein CASNFGRADGYTF.

The CDR3 is CSVEALAGGPNEQFF. For the CDR3, the DNA is TGCAGCGTTGAAGCACTAGCGGGGGGCCCCAATGAGCAGTTCTTC. V is TRBV29-1 and J is TRBJ2-1; 12 positions agree with TRBD2. Germline V gene lookup returns CDR1 SQVTM and CDR2 ANQGSEA. CDR3 size: 15 residues. The V gene end was trimmed by 1 base and the J gene end by 6 bases; junction bases not matched to a gene: 4.

This clone was detected a few times. The V call is TRBV6-5, the J call TRBJ2-5; no clear D. The germline CDR1 and CDR2 sequences are MNHEY and SVGAGI. The germline V and J ends were trimmed by 5 bases and 0 bases, with 10 bases remaining between them. The CDR3 loop spans 14 amino acids. The CDR3: CASSLRHYQETQYF. DNA for the CDR3: TGTGCCAGCAGTCTACGACATTACCAAGAGACCCAGTACTTC.